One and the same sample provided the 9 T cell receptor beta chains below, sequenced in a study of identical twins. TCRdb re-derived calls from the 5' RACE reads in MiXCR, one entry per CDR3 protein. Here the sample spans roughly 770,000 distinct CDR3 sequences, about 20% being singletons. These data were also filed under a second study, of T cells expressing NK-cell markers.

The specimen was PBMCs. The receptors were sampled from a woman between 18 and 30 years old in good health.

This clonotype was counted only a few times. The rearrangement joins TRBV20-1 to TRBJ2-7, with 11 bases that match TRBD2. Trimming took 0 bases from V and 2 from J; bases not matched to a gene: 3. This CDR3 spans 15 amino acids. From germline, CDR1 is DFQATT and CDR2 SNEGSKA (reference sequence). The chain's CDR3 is CSARDSGGGPYEQYF. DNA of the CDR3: TGCAGTGCTAGAGATAGCGGGGGGGGTCCCTACGAGCAGTACTTC.

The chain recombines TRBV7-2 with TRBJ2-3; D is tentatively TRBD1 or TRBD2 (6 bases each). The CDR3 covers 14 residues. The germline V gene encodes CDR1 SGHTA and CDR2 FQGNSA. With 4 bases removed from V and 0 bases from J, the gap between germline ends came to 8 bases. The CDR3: CASSWGASTDTQYF. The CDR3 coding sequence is TGTGCCAGCAGCTGGGGGGCAAGCACAGATACGCAGTATTTT. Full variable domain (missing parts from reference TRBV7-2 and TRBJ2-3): GAGVSQSPSNKVTEKGKDVELRCDPISGHTALYWYRQSLGQGLEFLIYFQGNSAPDKSGLPSDRFSAERTGGSVSTLTIQRTQQEDSAVYLCASSWGASTDTQYFGPGTRLTVL.

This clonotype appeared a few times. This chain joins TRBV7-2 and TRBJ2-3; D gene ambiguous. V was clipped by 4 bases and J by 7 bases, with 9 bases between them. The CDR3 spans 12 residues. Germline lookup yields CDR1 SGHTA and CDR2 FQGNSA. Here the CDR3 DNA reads TGTGCCAGCAGCTCTACGTCTTATACGCAGTATTTT. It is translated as CASSSTSYTQYF.

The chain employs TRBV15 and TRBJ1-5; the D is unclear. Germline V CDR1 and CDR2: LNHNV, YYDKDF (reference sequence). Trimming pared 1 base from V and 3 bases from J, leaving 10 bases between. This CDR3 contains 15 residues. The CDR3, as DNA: TGTGCCACCAGCAGAGGTAAAGGGTCCAATCAGCCCCAGCATTTT. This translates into CATSRGKGSNQPQHF.

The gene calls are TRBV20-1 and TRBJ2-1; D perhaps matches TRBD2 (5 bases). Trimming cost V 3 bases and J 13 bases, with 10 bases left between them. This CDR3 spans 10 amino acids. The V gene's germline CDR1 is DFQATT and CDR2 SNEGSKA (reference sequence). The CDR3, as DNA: TGCAGTGCTAGCGGAGAGGGCCAGTTCTTC. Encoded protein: CSASGEGQFF.

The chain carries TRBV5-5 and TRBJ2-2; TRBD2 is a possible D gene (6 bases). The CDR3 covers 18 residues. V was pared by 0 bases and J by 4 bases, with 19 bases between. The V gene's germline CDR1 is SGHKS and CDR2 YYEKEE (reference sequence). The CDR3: CASSLEPGLPATTGELFF. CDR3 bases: TGTGCCAGCAGCTTGGAGCCGGGACTTCCTGCGACCACCGGGGAGCTGTTTTTT.

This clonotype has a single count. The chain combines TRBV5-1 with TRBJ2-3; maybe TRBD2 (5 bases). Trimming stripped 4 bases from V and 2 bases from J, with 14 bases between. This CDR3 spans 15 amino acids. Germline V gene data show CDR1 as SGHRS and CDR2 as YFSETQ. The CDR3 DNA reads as TGCGCCAGCAGCGAGGGTCCGAGCCCCACAGATACGCAGTATTTT. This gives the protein CASSEGPSPTDTQYF.

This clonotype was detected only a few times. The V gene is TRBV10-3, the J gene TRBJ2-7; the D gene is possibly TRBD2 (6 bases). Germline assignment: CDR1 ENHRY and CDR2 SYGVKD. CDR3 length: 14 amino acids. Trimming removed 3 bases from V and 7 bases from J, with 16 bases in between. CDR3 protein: CAISDVVLAQEQYF. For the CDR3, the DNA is TGTGCCATCAGTGACGTCGTTCTAGCGCAGGAGCAGTACTTC.

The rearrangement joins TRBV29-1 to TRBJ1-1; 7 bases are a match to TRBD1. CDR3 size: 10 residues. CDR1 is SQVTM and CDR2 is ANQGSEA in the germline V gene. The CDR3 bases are TGCACCTCAACCAGGGGGGAAGCTTTCTTT. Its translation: CTSTRGEAFF.